This T cell receptor (beta chain) was identified during a study of Ad26.COV2.S vaccination and SARS-CoV-2 variants. Study-wide context: Sample donor was a member of the COV1001 Ad26.COV2.S trial arm.

The study, taken as a whole, reports: Once vaccination had occurred, spike-specific CD8+ and CD4+ T cell responses reportedly showed substantial breadth.

Between the trimmed V and J ends, which lost 2 bases and 1 base, there was a span of 20 bases. The germline V gene has CDR1 SGHTA and CDR2 FQGNSA. CDR3 length: 19 amino acids. As for treatment: roughly 18 received Ad26.COV2.S at low or high dose, single or two shots; 5 received placebo; per-sample allocation not given. Collection of the samples took place on day 63 after the first injection of vaccine or placebo. Cohort 1b enrolled adults aged 18-55 years in Boston. Notes on this clone: Its antigen is not identified.

Assay used: immunoSEQ multiplex PCR; TCRdb lists only in-frame clones, some missing. The sample yields 300,000 to 400,000 clones, about 88% seen once. This sequence joins TRBV7-2 and TRBJ2-2, with D uncertain. Sequenced material: peripheral blood, taken in a trial of Ad26.COV2.S vaccine versus placebo. This clonotype was sampled from a person between 18 and 59 years old who received the Ad26.COV2.S COVID-19 vaccine or a placebo. In nucleotides, the CDR3 is TGTGCCAGCAGCTTAAGTAAAGGCCTTAAGATAGGGAACACCGGGGAGCTGTTTTTT. Translation gives CASSLSKGLKIGNTGELFF.